Listed below are T cell receptor beta chains from one sample, sequenced in a study of shared clonotypes between healthy human individuals. Generated by immunoSEQ multiplex PCR, the TCRdb table keeps only in-frame clones and is missing some. The sample consists of some 500,000 clones, 90% to 96% of them appearing once. Material for sequencing was naive CD4+ T cells sorted from blood. The receptors originated from a woman aged 25 to 39 in good health. Both conserved end residues are trimmed from each CDR3. Size tells how often a clone was seen (once, few, many) or the class of an expanded clone, and some rows leave it out.

V	J	size	length	CDR3
TRBV30	TRBJ2-3	-	12	AWDQRFVADTQY
TRBV4-1	TRBJ2-3	-	12	ASSRLGGLDTQY
TRBV7-9	TRBJ1-5	few	12	ASSGHRDSQPQH
TRBV19	TRBJ2-3	-	13	ASSQGVGGTDTQY
TRBV29-1	TRBJ1-4	once	11	SVVTTTNEKLF
TRBV14	-	-	13	ASSDPGLSIYEQY
TRBV18	TRBJ2-7	few	13	ASSPSGQGSREQY
TRBV5-4	TRBJ2-1	-	11	ASSLASYGEQF
TRBV6-5	TRBJ1-2	-	12	ASSYSGRTPGYT
TRBV2	TRBJ2-3	-	16	ASSEALAAATPADTQY
TRBV4-1	TRBJ2-7	-	13	ASSQGQGALTEQY
TRBV7-9	TRBJ2-2	-	14	ASSSSGTPRGGELF
TRBV28	TRBJ2-5	-	10	ASSSGRDPQY
TRBV10-1	TRBJ2-1	-	13	ASSLHGTGYHEQF
TRBV30	TRBJ1-4	-	11	ASTGQNNEKLF
TRBV28	TRBJ2-7	-	11	ASSPGHIDEQY
TRBV6-5	TRBJ2-3	-	11	ASSRLQTDTQY
TRBV5-6	TRBJ2-5	-	14	ASRGLAGGWGETQY
TRBV5-1	TRBJ2-5	-	13	ASSFGLAGEETQY
TRBV28	TRBJ1-1	-	14	ASSFSRSFMNTEAF
TRBV28	TRBJ1-5	-	13	ASARERQFNQPQH
TRBV10-2	TRBJ2-7	-	11	ASRAGPLREQY
TRBV28	TRBJ2-4	-	16	ASSLGGSGSFAKNIQY
TRBV19	TRBJ1-1	-	12	ASSSSLGYTEAF
TRBV10-3	TRBJ1-4	-	14	AISADKTSTNEKLF
TRBV28	TRBJ2-5	-	14	ASSFGGPSPQETQY
TRBV11-3	TRBJ1-6	-	11	ASSLTEISPLH
TRBV5-1	TRBJ2-7	-	13	ASSLVVAASYEQY
TRBV10-3	TRBJ2-3	once	14	AITPGTSGGTDTQY
TRBV23-1	TRBJ1-5	-	12	ASTLDRRNQPQH
TRBV7-9	TRBJ1-1	-	12	ASSHTSPSTEAF
TRBV30	TRBJ2-3	-	11	AWKLRGTDTQY
TRBV12-5	TRBJ1-1	-	12	ASGPDRTNTEAF
TRBV7-7	TRBJ2-1	-	14	ASSLTGTSPNNEQF
TRBV19	TRBJ2-1	once	12	ASSTPRGYNEQF
TRBV6-5	TRBJ1-6	once	13	ASSRSGEVNSPLH
TRBV19	TRBJ2-3	once	14	ASSMSAGSPTDTQY
TRBV5-1	TRBJ2-2	-	11	AGGPGNTGELF
TRBV11-2	TRBJ2-6	-	16	ASSASWGSVTGANVLT